These 21 T cell receptor beta chains share one sample of origin, sequenced in a study of beta chain features in type 1 diabetes. Investigators reverse transcribed all isolated RNA, so they sequenced expressed TCRB transcripts. Clones were read by immunoSEQ multiplex PCR, and TCRdb kept only the in-frame ones, dropping some. The top ten hold 0.023% of the sample, which has some 900,000 clones, roughly 15% seen once. Sequencing was carried out using naive CD4+ T cells from blood. The origin of the receptors is a woman younger than 35 in good health.

This clone was picked up a small number of times. V and J are TRBV25-1 and TRBJ1-6, with D possibly being TRBD1 (5 bases). V was pared by 7 bases and J by 9 bases, with 13 bases between. The CDR3 covers 13 residues. CDR1 and CDR2 (germline): MGHDK, SYGVNS. The CDR3 region has the DNA TGTGCCAGCACCCCCGGGGCCGGTTCACCCCTCCACTTT. It specifies CASTPGAGSPLHF.

This clone came up once. The gene calls are TRBV5-8 and TRBJ2-5, with unresolved D. Germline lookup yields CDR1 SGHTS and CDR2 YDEGEE. V was clipped by 4 bases and J by 2 bases, with 12 bases between them. CDR3 length: 14 amino acids. CDR3: CASSLPGFQETQYF. CDR3 DNA sequence: TGTGCCAGCAGCCTCCCAGGATTTCAAGAGACCCAGTACTTC.

V usage is TRBV28 and J usage is TRBJ2-7, with a tentative D call TRBD1 (6 bases). CDR3 length: 12 amino acids. The V gene lost 4 bases and the J gene lost 6 bases, with 10 bases spanning the gap. Per the germline V gene, CDR1 is MDHEN and CDR2 is SYDVKM. CDR3 region: CASSSNRAEQYF. Here the CDR3 DNA reads TGTGCCAGCAGTTCCAACAGGGCCGAGCAGTACTTC.

This clone has a handful of counts. V is TRBV7-2 and J is TRBJ2-1; D gene uncertain. Looked up from germline, CDR1 is SGHTA and CDR2 is FQGNSA. V was cut by 2 bases and J by 4 bases, with 12 bases left in between. This CDR3 is 15 amino acids long. The CDR3, as DNA: TGTGCCAGCAGCTTAAGTTTCGCAGCTTACAATGAGCAGTTCTTC. Encoded protein: CASSLSFAAYNEQFF.

This clone has more than one count but fewer than ten. J is TRBJ1-6 and V is TRBV28; TRBD1 aligns across 7 bases. The CDR3 covers 14 residues. The ends lost 8 bases at V and 7 bases at J; junction bases unmatched: 8. CDR1 is MDHEN and CDR2 is SYDVKM in the germline V gene. The CDR3 sequence is CASVEGAENSPLHF. The DNA of the CDR3 is TGTGCCAGCGTCGAGGGGGCAGAGAATTCACCCCTCCACTTT.

This clone was counted a few times. This chain joins TRBV7-8 and TRBJ2-1; the match to TRBD2 covers 8 bases. Trimming removed 2 bases from V and 2 bases from J; junction bases left unmatched: 2. The CDR3 has 15 residues. Looked up from germline, CDR1 is SGHVS and CDR2 is FQNEAQ. The CDR3 DNA follows: TGTGCCAGCAGCTTAACTAGCGGAGCCTACAATGAGCAGTTCTTC. Protein: CASSLTSGAYNEQFF.

The V call is TRBV4-3, the J call TRBJ1-3, with D hard to call. CDR3 length: 17 amino acids. In germline, CDR1 is LGHNA, CDR2 YSLEER. With 5 bases removed from V and 0 bases from J, the gap between germline ends came to 17 bases. The CDR3 loop is CASSGPKTLNSGNTIYF. The CDR3 region has the DNA TGCGCCAGCAGCGGACCCAAAACATTAAACTCTGGAAACACCATATATTTT.

This clone was counted between two and nine times. V and J are TRBV9 and TRBJ2-7; D might be TRBD2 (5 bases). The CDR3 extends over 14 amino acids. Trimming took 1 base from V and 3 from J, leaving 11 bases between them. The germline gives CDR1 SGDLS, CDR2 YYNGEE. The CDR3 DNA sequence: TGTGCCAGCAGCGTATCCCCGGGGTACTACGAGCAGTACTTC. As protein: CASSVSPGYYEQYF.

The chain is built from TRBV18 and TRBJ1-2; 9 bases align to TRBD1. Germline loops: CDR1 KGHSH, CDR2 LQKENI. This CDR3 region has 14 residues. J lost 2 bases, V lost 5 bases, and 3 bases had no gene match. CDR3 loop: CASSEDRGNYGYTF. CDR3 DNA: TGTGCCAGCTCAGAAGACAGGGGGAACTATGGCTACACCTTC.

In its sample, this clone was seen a few times. The chain combines TRBV2 with TRBJ1-2; 7 bases line up with TRBD1. This CDR3 is built from 13 residues. V shed 6 bases, J shed 7 bases, and the junction held 8 bases outside the gene matches. The germline CDR1 and CDR2 sequences are SNHLY and FYNNEI. CDR3 amino acids: CASSGQDSGGYTF. The CDR3 region has the DNA TGTGCCAGCAGCGGACAGGACTCGGGTGGCTACACCTTC.

The sample holds a few counts of this clone. The genes are TRBV7-6 and TRBJ2-5; 11 bases are shared with TRBD2. J gave up 1 base and V 4 bases, and 11 bases lay outside the gene matches. Germline V gene data show CDR1 as SGHVS and CDR2 as FNYEAQ. This CDR3 region has 18 residues. CDR3 nucleotides: TGTGCCAGCAGCTCCGGGACTAGCGGAAAACCACTCCAAGAGACCCAGTACTTC. This encodes CASSSGTSGKPLQETQYF.

This chain joins TRBV7-2 and TRBJ2-7, with D uncertain. The CDR3 extends over 11 amino acids. CDR1 and CDR2 (germline): SGHTA, FQGNSA. Trimming took off 4 bases at V and 7 bases at J, with 8 bases between the two ends. The DNA for the CDR3 is TGTGCCAGCAGCTCTCATGAAGAGCAGTACTTC. It yields the protein CASSSHEEQYF.

This clone was counted a few times. The rearrangement links TRBV9 to TRBJ1-2, with TRBD1 as a possible D gene (6 bases). V lost 3 bases to trimming and J lost 7 bases, with 22 bases between them. Per germline, CDR1 SGDLS and CDR2 YYNGEE. The length of the CDR3 is 16 residues. DNA for the CDR3: TGTGCCAGCAGCGGGACCAAGGGCAGGGGACTTGGTGGCTACACCTTC. It yields the protein CASSGTKGRGLGGYTF.

The chain couples TRBV29-1 to TRBJ1-2, with unresolved D. Germline CDR1 and CDR2: SQVTM and ANQGSEA. Trimming stripped 4 bases from V and 7 bases from J, with 4 bases between. There are 9 residues in the CDR3. CDR3: CSVVAGYTF. The CDR3 DNA follows: TGCAGCGTTGTTGCTGGCTACACCTTC. Supplemented by reference TRBV29-1 and TRBJ1-2, the full variable domain reads SAVISQKPSRDICQRGTSLTIQCQVDSQVTMMFWYRQQPGQSLTLIATANQGSEATYESGFVIDKFPISRPNLTFSTLTVSNMSPEDSSIYLCSVVAGYTFGSGTRLTVV.

This clone was picked up a small number of times. V usage is TRBV29-1 and J usage is TRBJ2-7, with D hard to call. The CDR3 loop spans 11 amino acids. Trimming stripped 6 bases from V and 4 bases from J, with 10 bases between. Germline assignment: CDR1 SQVTM and CDR2 ANQGSEA. As DNA, the CDR3 is TGCAGCGTAGGACGTCCGTACGAGCAGTACTTC. Translated, it gives CSVGRPYEQYF.

This clone was observed a few times. This chain joins TRBV29-1 and TRBJ1-1; D gene uncertain. Germline CDR1 reads SQVTM; CDR2 reads ANQGSEA. The CDR3 spans 11 residues. V was trimmed by 6 bases and J by 11 bases, leaving 16 bases between them. The CDR3 loop reads CSVWPMSEAFF. CDR3 DNA: TGCAGCGTCTGGCCCATGTCGGAGGCTTTCTTT. The full variable domain, its missing parts supplied by reference TRBV29-1 and TRBJ1-1, is SAVISQKPSRDICQRGTSLTIQCQVDSQVTMMFWYRQQPGQSLTLIATANQGSEATYESGFVIDKFPISRPNLTFSTLTVSNMSPEDSSIYLCSVWPMSEAFFGQGTRLTVV.

The chain carries TRBV7-2 and TRBJ2-3, with D possibly being TRBD2 (6 bases). With 5 bases removed from V and 5 bases from J, the gap between germline ends came to 17 bases. CDR3 size: 15 residues. Germline loops: CDR1 SGHTA, CDR2 FQGNSA. CDR3 loop: CASSRRLVDRDTQYF. CDR3 bases: TGTGCCAGCAGCCGCCGACTAGTTGACCGAGATACGCAGTATTTT.

The chain couples TRBV10-3 to TRBJ2-3, with 13 bases fitting TRBD2. Germline V gives CDR1 ENHRY, CDR2 SYGVKD. V lost 6 bases, J lost 0 bases, and 9 bases stayed unmatched. This CDR3 has 18 residues. This CDR3 reads CAIRATSGRETSTDTQYF. The CDR3 region has the DNA TGTGCCATCAGAGCTACTAGCGGGAGGGAGACTAGCACAGATACGCAGTATTTT.

For this clone: The sample contains more than one DNA sequence encoding this CDR3. The chain carries TRBV10-2 and TRBJ2-5, with no clear D. Germline CDR1 and CDR2: WSHSY and SAAADI. The germline V and J ends were trimmed by 0 bases and 5 bases, with 4 bases remaining between them. This CDR3 comprises 12 residues. CDR3 in DNA: TGCGCCAGCAGTGAGTCGGGTGAGACCCAGTACTTC. The encoded protein is CASSESGETQYF.

This clone was recorded a few times. This chain's CDR3 is CASSHSVRAGGLYEQYF. Written as DNA, the CDR3 is TGTGCCAGCTCACACAGCGTCAGGGCGGGAGGCCTTTACGAGCAGTACTTC. The chain joins TRBV18 to TRBJ2-7, with 8 bases fitting TRBD2. Trimming removed 4 bases from V and 4 bases from J; junction bases left unmatched: 15. The CDR3 spans 17 residues. Germline CDR1 reads KGHSH; CDR2 reads LQKENI.

This clone turned up a few times. This chain uses TRBV7-9 with TRBJ2-3, with D tentatively TRBD1 (7 bases). The CDR3 is made up of 13 amino acids. Trimming shortened V by 7 bases and J by 4 bases, and 12 bases separated the two germline ends. Germline V gene sequence: CDR1 SEHNR, CDR2 FQNEAQ (reference sequence). CDR3 coding DNA: TGTGCCAGCATTCAGGGGGGATCAGATACGCAGTATTTT. It yields the protein CASIQGGSDTQYF.